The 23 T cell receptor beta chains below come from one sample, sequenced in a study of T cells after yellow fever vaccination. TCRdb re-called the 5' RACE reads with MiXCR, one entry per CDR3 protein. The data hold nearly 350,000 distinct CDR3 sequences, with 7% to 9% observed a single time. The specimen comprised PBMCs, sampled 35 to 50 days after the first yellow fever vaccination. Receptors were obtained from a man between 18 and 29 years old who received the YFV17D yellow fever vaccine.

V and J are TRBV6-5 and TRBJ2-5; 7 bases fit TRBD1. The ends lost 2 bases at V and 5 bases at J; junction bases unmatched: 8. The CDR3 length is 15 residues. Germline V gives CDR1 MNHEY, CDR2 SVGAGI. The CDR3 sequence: CASSYRGQLRETQYF. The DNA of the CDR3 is TGTGCCAGCAGTTACAGGGGACAGCTTCGGGAGACCCAGTACTTC.

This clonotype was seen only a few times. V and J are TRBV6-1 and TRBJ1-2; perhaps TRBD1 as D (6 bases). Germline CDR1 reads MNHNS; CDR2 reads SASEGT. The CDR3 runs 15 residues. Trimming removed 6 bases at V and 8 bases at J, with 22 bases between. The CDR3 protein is CASRDPSQGTLGYTF. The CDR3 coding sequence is TGTGCCAGCAGGGACCCTTCTCAGGGGACTCTGGGCTACACCTTC.

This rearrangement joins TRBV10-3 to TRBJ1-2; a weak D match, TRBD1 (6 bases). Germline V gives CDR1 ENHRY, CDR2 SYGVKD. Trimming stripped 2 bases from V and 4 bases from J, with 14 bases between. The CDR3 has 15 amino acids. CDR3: CAISEGEGGIYGYTF. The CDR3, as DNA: TGTGCCATCAGTGAGGGGGAGGGGGGGATCTATGGCTACACCTTC.

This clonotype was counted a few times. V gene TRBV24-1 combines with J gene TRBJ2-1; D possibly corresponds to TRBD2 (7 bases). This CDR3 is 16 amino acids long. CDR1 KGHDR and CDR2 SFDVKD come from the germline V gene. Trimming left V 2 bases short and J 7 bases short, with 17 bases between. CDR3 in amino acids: CATSDWPGGQGNEQFF. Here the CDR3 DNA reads TGTGCCACCAGTGATTGGCCCGGGGGGCAGGGAAATGAGCAGTTCTTC.

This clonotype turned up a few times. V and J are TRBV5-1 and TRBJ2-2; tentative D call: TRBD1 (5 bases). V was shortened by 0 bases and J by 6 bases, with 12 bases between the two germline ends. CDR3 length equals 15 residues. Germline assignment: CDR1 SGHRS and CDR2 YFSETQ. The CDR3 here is CASSLGWGWAGELFF. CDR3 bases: TGCGCCAGCAGCTTGGGATGGGGCTGGGCCGGGGAGCTGTTTTTT.

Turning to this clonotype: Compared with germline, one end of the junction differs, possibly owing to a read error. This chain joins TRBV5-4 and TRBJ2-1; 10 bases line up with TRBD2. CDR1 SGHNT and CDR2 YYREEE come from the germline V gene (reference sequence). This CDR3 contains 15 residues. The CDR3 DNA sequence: TGTGCCAGCAGCTCGGAAGCGGGGGGGTACAATGAGCACTTCTTC. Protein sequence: CASSSEAGGYNEHFF.

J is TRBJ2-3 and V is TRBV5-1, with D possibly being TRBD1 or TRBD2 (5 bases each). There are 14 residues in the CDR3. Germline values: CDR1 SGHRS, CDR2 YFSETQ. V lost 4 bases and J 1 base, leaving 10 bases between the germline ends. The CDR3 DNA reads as TGCGCCAGCAGCCCGGGACCAGGCACAGATACGCAGTATTTT. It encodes CASSPGPGTDTQYF.

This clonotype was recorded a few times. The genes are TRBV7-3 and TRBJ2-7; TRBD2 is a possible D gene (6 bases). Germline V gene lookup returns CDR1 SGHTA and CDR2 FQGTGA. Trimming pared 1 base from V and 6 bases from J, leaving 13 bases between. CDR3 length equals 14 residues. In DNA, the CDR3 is TGTGCCAGCAGCTTAAACAGTCCCGGGGGCGAGCAGTACTTC. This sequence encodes CASSLNSPGGEQYF.

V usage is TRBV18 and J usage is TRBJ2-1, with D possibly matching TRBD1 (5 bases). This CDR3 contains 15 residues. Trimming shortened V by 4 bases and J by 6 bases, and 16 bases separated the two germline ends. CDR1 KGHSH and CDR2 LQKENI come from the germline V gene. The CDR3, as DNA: TGTGCCAGCTCACTATTGGTGGGGCCGGCCAATGAGCAGTTCTTC. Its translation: CASSLLVGPANEQFF.

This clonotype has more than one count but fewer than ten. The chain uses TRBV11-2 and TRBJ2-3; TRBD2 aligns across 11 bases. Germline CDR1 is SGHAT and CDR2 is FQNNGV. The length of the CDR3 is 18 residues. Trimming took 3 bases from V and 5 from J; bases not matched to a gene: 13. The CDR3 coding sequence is TGTGCCAGCAGCTTCGTAGCGGGGGGGCCCGTTTCCAGAGATACGCAGTATTTT. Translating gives CASSFVAGGPVSRDTQYF.

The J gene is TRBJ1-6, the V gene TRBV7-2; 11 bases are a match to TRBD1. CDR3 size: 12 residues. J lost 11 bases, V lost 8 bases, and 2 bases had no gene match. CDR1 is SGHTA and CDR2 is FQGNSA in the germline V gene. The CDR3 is CASGDRGTPLHF. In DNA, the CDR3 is TGTGCCAGCGGGGACAGGGGGACACCCCTCCACTTT. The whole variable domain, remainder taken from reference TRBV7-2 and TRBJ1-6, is GAGVSQSPSNKVTEKGKDVELRCDPISGHTALYWYRQSLGQGLEFLIYFQGNSAPDKSGLPSDRFSAERTGGSVSTLTIQRTQQEDSAVYLCASGDRGTPLHFGNGTRLTVT.

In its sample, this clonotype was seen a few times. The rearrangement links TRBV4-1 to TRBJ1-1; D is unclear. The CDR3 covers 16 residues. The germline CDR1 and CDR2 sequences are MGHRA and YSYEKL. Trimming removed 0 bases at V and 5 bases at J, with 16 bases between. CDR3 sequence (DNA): TGCGCCAGCAGCCAAGATAGCCCGGTTATGGGGACTGAAGCTTTCTTT. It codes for CASSQDSPVMGTEAFF.

CDR3 in amino acids: CASTSPQAASGANVLTF. The DNA for the CDR3 is TGTGCCAGCACCTCGCCACAGGCCGCCTCTGGGGCCAACGTCCTGACTTTC. The genes are TRBV27 and TRBJ2-6; tentatively, D is TRBD1 (5 bases). Germline loops: CDR1 MNHEY, CDR2 SMNVEV (reference sequence). The CDR3 totals 17 residues. V was clipped by 7 bases and J by 0 bases, with 16 bases between them.

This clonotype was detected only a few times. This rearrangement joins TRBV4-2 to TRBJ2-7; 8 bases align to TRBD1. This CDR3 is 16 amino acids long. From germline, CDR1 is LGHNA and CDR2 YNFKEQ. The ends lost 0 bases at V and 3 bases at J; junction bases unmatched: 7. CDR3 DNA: TGTGCCAGCAGCCAAGAGGGGACAGGAGGGATCTACGAGCAGTACTTC. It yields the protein CASSQEGTGGIYEQYF.

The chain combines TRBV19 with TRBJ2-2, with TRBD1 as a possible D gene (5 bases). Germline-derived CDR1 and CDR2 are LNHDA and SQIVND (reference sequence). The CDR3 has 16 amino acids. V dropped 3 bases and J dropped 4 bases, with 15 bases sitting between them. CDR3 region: CASSISIGVGTGELFF. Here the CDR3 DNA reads TGTGCCAGTAGTATTTCCATAGGGGTCGGCACCGGGGAGCTGTTTTTT.

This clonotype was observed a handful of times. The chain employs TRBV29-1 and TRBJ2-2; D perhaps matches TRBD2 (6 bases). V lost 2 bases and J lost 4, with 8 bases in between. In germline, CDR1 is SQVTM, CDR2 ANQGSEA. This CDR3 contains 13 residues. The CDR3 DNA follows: TGCAGCGTTGAACGGGGGTCCACCGGGGAGCTGTTTTTT. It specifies CSVERGSTGELFF.

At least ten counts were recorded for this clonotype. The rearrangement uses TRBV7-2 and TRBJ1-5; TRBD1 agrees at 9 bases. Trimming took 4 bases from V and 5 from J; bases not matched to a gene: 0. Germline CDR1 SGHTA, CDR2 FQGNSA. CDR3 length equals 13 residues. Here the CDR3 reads CASSWTGDQPQHF. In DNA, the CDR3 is TGTGCCAGCAGCTGGACAGGGGATCAGCCCCAGCATTTT.

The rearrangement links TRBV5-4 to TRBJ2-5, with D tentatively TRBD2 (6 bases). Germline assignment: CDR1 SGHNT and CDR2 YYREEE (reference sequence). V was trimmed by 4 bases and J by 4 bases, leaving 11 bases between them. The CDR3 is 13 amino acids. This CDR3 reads CASSGDLAETQYF. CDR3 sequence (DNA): TGTGCCAGCAGCGGGGACTTAGCAGAGACCCAGTACTTC.

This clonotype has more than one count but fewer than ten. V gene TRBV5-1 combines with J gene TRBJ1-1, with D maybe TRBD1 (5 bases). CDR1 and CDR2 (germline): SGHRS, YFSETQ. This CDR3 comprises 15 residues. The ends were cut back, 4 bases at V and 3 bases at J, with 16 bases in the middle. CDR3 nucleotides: TGCGCCAGCAGCGACCGGACCCTGGGGGACACTGAAGCTTTCTTT. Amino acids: CASSDRTLGDTEAFF.

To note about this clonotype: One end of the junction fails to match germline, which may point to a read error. CDR3 DNA sequence: TGCGCCAGCAGACCAGAGACAGAGAATGTGCAGTTCTTC. Amino acid sequence: CASRPETENVQFF. This chain links TRBV5-1 with TRBJ2-1; TRBD1 is a possible D gene (5 bases). Germline lookup yields CDR1 SGHRS and CDR2 YFSETQ. The CDR3 loop spans 13 amino acids. Supplemented by reference TRBV5-1 and TRBJ2-1, the full variable domain reads KAGVTQTPRYLIKTRGQQVTLSCSPISGHRSVSWYQQTPGQGLQFLFEYFSETQRNKGNFPGRFSGRQFSNSRSEMNVSTLELGDSALYLCASRPETENVQFFGPGTRLTVL.

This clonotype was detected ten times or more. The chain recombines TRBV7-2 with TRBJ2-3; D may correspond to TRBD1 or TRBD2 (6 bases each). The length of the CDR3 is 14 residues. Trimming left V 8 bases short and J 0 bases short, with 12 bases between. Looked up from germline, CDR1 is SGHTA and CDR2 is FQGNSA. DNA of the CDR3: TGTGCCAGCGGAAGGGGGGCTAGCACAGATACGCAGTATTTT. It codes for CASGRGASTDTQYF.

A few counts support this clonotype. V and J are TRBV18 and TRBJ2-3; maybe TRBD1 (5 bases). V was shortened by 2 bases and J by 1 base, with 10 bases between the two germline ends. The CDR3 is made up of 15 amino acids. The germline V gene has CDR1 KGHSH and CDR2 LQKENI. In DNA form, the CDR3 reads TGTGCCAGCTCACCAGTGGGGCGAGGCACAGATACGCAGTATTTT. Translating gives CASSPVGRGTDTQYF.

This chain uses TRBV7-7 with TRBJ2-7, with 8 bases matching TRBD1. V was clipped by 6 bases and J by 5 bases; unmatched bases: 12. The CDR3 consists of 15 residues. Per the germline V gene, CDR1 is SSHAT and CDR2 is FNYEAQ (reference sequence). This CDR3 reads CASSSPGQGIHEQYF. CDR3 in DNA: TGTGCCAGCAGTTCCCCCGGACAGGGTATCCACGAGCAGTACTTC.